This TCR beta chain appears in the sequencing data of a study of early T cells in non-severe SARS-CoV-2 infection. V lost 7 bases and J lost 1, with 9 bases in between. CDR3 size: 13 residues. The germline CDR1 and CDR2 sequences are MNHEY and SMNVEV (reference sequence). In its sample, this clonotype was seen a few times. Separate cDNA molecules each had unique molecular identifiers attached to them. TCRdb called the 5' RACE reads again in MiXCR, with one record for every CDR3 protein. The sample shows about 98,000 distinct CDR3 sequences, 11% of them seen only once. Sequenced input: whole blood. The chain is built from TRBV27 and TRBJ2-3; no firm D call. The clonotype originates from an adult who was a healthcare worker with PCR-confirmed SARS-CoV-2 infection or an uninfected control (not recorded which). CDR3 DNA: TGTGCCAGCATCCCATGGGGCACAGATACGCAGTATTTT. It encodes CASIPWGTDTQYF.